Below, 10 T cell receptor beta chains from the same sample are listed, as sequenced in a study of blood T cells in healthy people across ages (dated by TCRdb to between 2014 and 2017). The library was generated by 5' RACE. The run used an Illumina HiSeq 2500. A second PCR of roughly 7 to 11 cycles was run with a J-beta primer mix and a sample-barcoded 5' primer. TCRdb ran its own pipeline on the public reads, namely fastp trimming at Q25 and MiXCR clone calling, and kept in-frame beta chains. Under each unique CDR3 protein, matching rows form one entry showing the most common genes and DNA. For this sample there are roughly 800,000 distinct CDR3 sequences; over 45% appear just once. The ten largest account for around 20% of the sample. Specimen: blood. The receptor set was obtained from a man aged 30 to 45 in good health.

The CDR3 here is CATSDSGAYTQYF. CDR3 coding DNA: TGTGCCACCAGTGATTCGGGGGCTTATACGCAGTATTTT. The chain recombines TRBV24-1 with TRBJ2-3, with D perhaps assigned TRBD1 or TRBD2 (6 bases each). Germline V CDR1 and CDR2: KGHDR, SFDVKD. Trimming shortened V by 2 bases and J by 7 bases, and 9 bases separated the two germline ends. The CDR3 spans 13 residues.

The V call is TRBV29-1, the J call TRBJ2-7, with D tentatively TRBD1 or TRBD2 (6 bases each). Germline CDR1 and CDR2: SQVTM and ANQGSEA. CDR3 length: 11 amino acids. Trimming pared 5 bases from V and 6 bases from J, leaving 11 bases between. The CDR3 is CSVSSGAEQYF. As DNA, the CDR3 is TGCAGCGTTTCGTCGGGGGCCGAGCAGTACTTC.

This clonotype came up once. The junction departs from the called germline gene at one end, perhaps through a read error. The chain is built from TRBV12-3 or TRBV12-4 and TRBJ2-7; TRBD1 agrees at 7 bases. This CDR3 comprises 13 residues. CDR3 amino acids: CATSGTVTYEQYF. The CDR3 DNA reads TGTGCCACCAGTGGGACAGTGACCTACGAGCAGTACTTC.

The chain employs TRBV5-5 and TRBJ2-5; TRBD2 might be the D (7 bases). There are 13 residues in the CDR3. V dropped 4 bases and J dropped 5 bases, with 12 bases sitting between them. Per the germline V gene, CDR1 is SGHKS and CDR2 is YYEKEE (reference sequence). The CDR3 DNA reads as TGTGCCAGCAGCACACAGGGAGGGGAGACCCAGTACTTC. It codes for CASSTQGGETQYF.

V is TRBV12-3 or TRBV12-4 and J is TRBJ2-7, with D possibly TRBD1 on 6 matching bases. Trimming left V 6 bases short and J 5 bases short, with 14 bases between. The CDR3 consists of 13 residues. In DNA form, the CDR3 reads TGTGCCAGCAGCCTACTGTACAGGGACGAGCAGTACTTC. Amino acids: CASSLLYRDEQYF.

Only one count was recorded for this clonotype. The J gene is TRBJ2-7, the V gene TRBV5-1, with 7 bases identical to TRBD1. The CDR3 runs to 15 residues. The V gene end was trimmed by 4 bases and the J gene end by 4 bases; junction bases not matched to a gene: 11. CDR1 is SGHRS and CDR2 is YFSETQ in the germline V gene. CDR3 residues: CASSPGTARKYEQYF. The CDR3 DNA sequence: TGCGCCAGCAGCCCCGGGACAGCAAGGAAGTACGAGCAGTACTTC.

This clonotype was counted once. The chain carries TRBV3-1 and TRBJ2-3, with TRBD2 matching 12 bases. The CDR3 covers 15 residues. The V gene end was trimmed by 2 bases and the J gene end by 6 bases; junction bases not matched to a gene: 3. Germline CDR1 and CDR2: LGHDT and YNNKEL (reference sequence). The CDR3 region is CASSQTSGGRDTQYF. The DNA for the CDR3 is TGTGCCAGCAGCCAAACTAGCGGGGGGCGGGATACGCAGTATTTT.

The chain employs TRBV28 and TRBJ2-5, with a possible D match to TRBD1 (5 bases). CDR1 is MDHEN, CDR2 SYDVKM, per germline. V was pared by 4 bases and J by 3 bases, with 15 bases between. CDR3 length: 15 residues. CDR3 sequence (DNA): TGTGCCAGCAGTTCCTGGACACCGGCCAAAGAGACCCAGTACTTC. It translates to CASSSWTPAKETQYF.

This sequence joins TRBV25-1 and TRBJ1-1; D is perhaps TRBD1 (6 bases). V shed 7 bases and J shed 5 bases, with 17 bases lying between them. Germline V gene sequence: CDR1 MGHDK, CDR2 SYGVNS. This CDR3 has 14 amino acids. CDR3 coding DNA: TGTGCCAGCACCCATCCTGGGGGGCTGACTGAAGCTTTCTTT. Amino acids: CASTHPGGLTEAFF.

This chain uses TRBV27 with TRBJ1-2; D is ambiguous. The V and J ends lost 2 bases and 3 bases respectively, with 13 bases between them. This CDR3 has 15 amino acids. Germline lookup yields CDR1 MNHEY and CDR2 SMNVEV (reference sequence). The chain's CDR3 is CASSLKETPYYGYTF. CDR3 nucleotides: TGTGCCAGCAGTTTAAAGGAAACACCCTACTATGGCTACACCTTC.